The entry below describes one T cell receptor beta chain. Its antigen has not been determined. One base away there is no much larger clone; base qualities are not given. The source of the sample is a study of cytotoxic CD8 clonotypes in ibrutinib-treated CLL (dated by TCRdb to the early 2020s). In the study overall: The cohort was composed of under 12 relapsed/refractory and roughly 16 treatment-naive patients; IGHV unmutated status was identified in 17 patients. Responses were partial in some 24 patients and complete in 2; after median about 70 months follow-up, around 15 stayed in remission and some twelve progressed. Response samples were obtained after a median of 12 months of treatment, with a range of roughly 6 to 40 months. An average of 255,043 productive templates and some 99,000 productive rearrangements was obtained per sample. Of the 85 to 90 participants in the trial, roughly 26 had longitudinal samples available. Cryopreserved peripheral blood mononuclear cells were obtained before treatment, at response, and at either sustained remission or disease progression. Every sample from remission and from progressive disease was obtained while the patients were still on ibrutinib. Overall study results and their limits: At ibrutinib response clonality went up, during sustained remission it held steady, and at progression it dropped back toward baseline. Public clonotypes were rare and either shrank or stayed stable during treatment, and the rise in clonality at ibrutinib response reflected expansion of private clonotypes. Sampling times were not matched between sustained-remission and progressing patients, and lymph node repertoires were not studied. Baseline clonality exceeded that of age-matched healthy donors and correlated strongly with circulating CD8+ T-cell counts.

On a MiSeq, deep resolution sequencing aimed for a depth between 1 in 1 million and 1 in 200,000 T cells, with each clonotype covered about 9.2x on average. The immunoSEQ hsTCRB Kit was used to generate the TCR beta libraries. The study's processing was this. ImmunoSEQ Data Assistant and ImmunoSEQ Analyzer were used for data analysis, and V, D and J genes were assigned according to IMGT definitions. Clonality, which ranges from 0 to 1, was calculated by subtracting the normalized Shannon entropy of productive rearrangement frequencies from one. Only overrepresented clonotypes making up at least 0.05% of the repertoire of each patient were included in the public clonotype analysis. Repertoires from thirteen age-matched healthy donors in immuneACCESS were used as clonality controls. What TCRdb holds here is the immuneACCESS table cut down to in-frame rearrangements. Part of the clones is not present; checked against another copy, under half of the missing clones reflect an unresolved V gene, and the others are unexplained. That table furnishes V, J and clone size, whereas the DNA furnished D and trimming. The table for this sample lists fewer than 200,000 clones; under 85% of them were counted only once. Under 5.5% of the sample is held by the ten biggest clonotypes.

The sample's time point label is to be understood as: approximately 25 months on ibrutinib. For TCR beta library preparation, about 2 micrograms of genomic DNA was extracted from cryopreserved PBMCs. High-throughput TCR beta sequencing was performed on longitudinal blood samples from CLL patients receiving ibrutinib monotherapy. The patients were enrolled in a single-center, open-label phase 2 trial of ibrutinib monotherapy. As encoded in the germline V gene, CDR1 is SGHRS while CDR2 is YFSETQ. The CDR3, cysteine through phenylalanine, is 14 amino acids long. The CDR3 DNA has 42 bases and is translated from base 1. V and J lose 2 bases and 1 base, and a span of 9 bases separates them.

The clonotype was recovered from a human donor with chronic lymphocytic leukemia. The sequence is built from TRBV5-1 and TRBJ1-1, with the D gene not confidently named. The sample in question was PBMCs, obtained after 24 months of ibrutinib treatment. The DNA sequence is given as TGCGCCAGCAGCTTTCTAGTCCGGAACACTGAAGCTTTCTTT. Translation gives CASSFLVRNTEAFF. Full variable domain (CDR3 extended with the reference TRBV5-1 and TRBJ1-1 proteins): KAGVTQTPRYLIKTRGQQVTLSCSPISGHRSVSWYQQTPGQGLQFLFEYFSETQRNKGNFPGRFSGRQFSNSRSEMNVSTLELGDSALYLCASSFLVRNTEAFFGQGTRLTVV.